The rows below give T cell receptor beta chains drawn from one sample of a study of blood T cells in healthy people across ages. From the 5' RACE reads, TCRdb called clonotypes with MiXCR, one entry per CDR3 protein. The repertoire includes about 1.7 million distinct CDR3 sequences, roughly 27% of them detected once, and 7.7% sits in the top ten. The specimen was blood. These receptors were collected from a woman aged 25 to 45 in good health. The CDR3 runs from the conserved cysteine through the conserved F or W. Fields, in order: CDR3 DNA, CDR3 protein, clone size, CDR3 length, J gene, D gene, V gene. The D gene is left open where the match is weak. A clone size is listed for some rows: how often the clone was seen (once, few, many), or a class if it is expanded.

CDR3 DNA: TGCAGTGCTAATCTGGGGTACAATGAGCAGTTCTTC
CDR3 protein: CSANLGYNEQFF
clone size: .
CDR3 length: 12
J gene: TRBJ2-1
D gene: .
V gene: TRBV20-1

CDR3 DNA: TGTGCCAGCAGCTTCACCCCCGGGACGGTCTATGGCTACACCTTC
CDR3 protein: CASSFTPGTVYGYTF
clone size: few
CDR3 length: 15
J gene: TRBJ1-2
D gene: .
V gene: TRBV5-4

CDR3 DNA: TGTGCCAGCAGACACAAAGGGGGGGCGGGCACAGATACGCAGTATTTT
CDR3 protein: CASRHKGGAGTDTQYF
clone size: .
CDR3 length: 16
J gene: TRBJ2-3
D gene: .
V gene: TRBV12-3/TRBV12-4

CDR3 DNA: TGCAGTGCTGGAGATCAGATCTACAATGAGCAGTTCTTC
CDR3 protein: CSAGDQIYNEQFF
clone size: few
CDR3 length: 13
J gene: TRBJ2-1
D gene: .
V gene: TRBV20-1

CDR3 DNA: TGTGCCAGCAGTTCCAGTATCAGCTACGAGCAGTACTTC
CDR3 protein: CASSSSISYEQYF
clone size: many
CDR3 length: 13
J gene: TRBJ2-7
D gene: .
V gene: TRBV12-3/TRBV12-4

CDR3 DNA: TGCGCCAGCGAGAACAGGGGAGAGGGCAATGAGCAGTTCTTC
CDR3 protein: CASENRGEGNEQFF
clone size: .
CDR3 length: 14
J gene: TRBJ2-1
D gene: TRBD1
V gene: TRBV10-2

CDR3 DNA: TGTGCCAGCAGTTCCGGGACTAGCGAAGCCAAAAACATTCAGTACTTC
CDR3 protein: CASSSGTSEAKNIQYF
clone size: .
CDR3 length: 16
J gene: TRBJ2-4
D gene: TRBD2
V gene: TRBV12-3/TRBV12-4

CDR3 DNA: TGTGCCATCAGCTCCGACAGGAGCAATCAGCCCCAGCATTTT
CDR3 protein: CAISSDRSNQPQHF
clone size: .
CDR3 length: 14
J gene: TRBJ1-5
D gene: .
V gene: TRBV10-3

CDR3 DNA: TGCGCCAGCACGGCGAACCGGGAGACCCAGTACTTC
CDR3 protein: CASTANRETQYF
clone size: .
CDR3 length: 12
J gene: TRBJ2-5
D gene: .
V gene: TRBV10-2

CDR3 DNA: TGTGCCAGCAGGAATATGGAGCACACTGAAGCTTTCTTT
CDR3 protein: CASRNMEHTEAFF
clone size: .
CDR3 length: 13
J gene: TRBJ1-1
D gene: .
V gene: TRBV12-3/TRBV12-4

CDR3 DNA: TGTGCCAGCAGCTTGGTACAGAGCTATAATTCACCCCTCCACTTT
CDR3 protein: CASSLVQSYNSPLHF
clone size: once
CDR3 length: 15
J gene: TRBJ1-6
D gene: .
V gene: TRBV5-5

CDR3 DNA: TGTGCCAGCAGCGACAGGGGGCTTAACAATGAGCAGTTCTTC
CDR3 protein: CASSDRGLNNEQFF
clone size: many
CDR3 length: 14
J gene: TRBJ2-1
D gene: TRBD1
V gene: TRBV9

CDR3 DNA: TGTGCCAGCAGCTTAGGGAAACTTCAGGGCTACACCTTC
CDR3 protein: CASSLGKLQGYTF
clone size: .
CDR3 length: 13
J gene: TRBJ1-2
D gene: .
V gene: TRBV7-9

CDR3 DNA: TGTGCCAGCAGTTTCGGGACCTCTCCCTACGAGCAGTTCTTC
CDR3 protein: CASSFGTSPYEQFF
clone size: .
CDR3 length: 14
J gene: TRBJ2-1
D gene: .
V gene: TRBV12-3/TRBV12-4

CDR3 DNA: TGTGCCAGCTCACCCCCAGGGGCCAACACCGGGGAGCTGTTTTTT
CDR3 protein: CASSPPGANTGELFF
clone size: few
CDR3 length: 15
J gene: TRBJ2-2
D gene: .
V gene: TRBV18

CDR3 DNA: TGCAGTGCTAGAGATATCCAGCGGGGGGGGTTTGAGCAGTACTTC
CDR3 protein: CSARDIQRGGFEQYF
clone size: .
CDR3 length: 15
J gene: TRBJ2-7
D gene: TRBD2
V gene: TRBV20-1

CDR3 DNA: TGTGCCAGCTCACCGGTCGTAGTCACAGATACGCAGTATTTT
CDR3 protein: CASSPVVVTDTQYF
clone size: .
CDR3 length: 14
J gene: TRBJ2-3
D gene: .
V gene: TRBV18

CDR3 DNA: TGTGCCAGCAGTACCCAGGGGTGGGTCTATGGCTACACCTTC
CDR3 protein: CASSTQGWVYGYTF
clone size: .
CDR3 length: 14
J gene: TRBJ1-2
D gene: .
V gene: TRBV6-1

CDR3 DNA: TGTGCCAGCACCTCCCAAGGGAGGACTAGGCCGTTCTTC
CDR3 protein: CASTSQGRTRPFF
clone size: few
CDR3 length: 13
J gene: TRBJ2-1
D gene: TRBD2
V gene: TRBV12-3/TRBV12-4

CDR3 DNA: TGTGCCAGCAGCCTGGTGGTCTCTGATGGCTACACCTTC
CDR3 protein: CASSLVVSDGYTF
clone size: few
CDR3 length: 13
J gene: TRBJ1-2
D gene: .
V gene: TRBV5-5

CDR3 DNA: TGCGCCAGCAGCGGATCTAGCGGATCGAGCACAGATACGCAGTATTTT
CDR3 protein: CASSGSSGSSTDTQYF
clone size: .
CDR3 length: 16
J gene: TRBJ2-3
D gene: TRBD2
V gene: TRBV5-1

CDR3 DNA: TGCAGTGCTAGAGATACTGGGACCCCTTACAATGAGCAGTTCTTC
CDR3 protein: CSARDTGTPYNEQFF
clone size: many
CDR3 length: 15
J gene: TRBJ2-1
D gene: .
V gene: TRBV20-1

CDR3 DNA: TGTGCCTGGAGTCTGATAGCGGGAGTGTCAGATACGCAGTATTTT
CDR3 protein: CAWSLIAGVSDTQYF
clone size: .
CDR3 length: 15
J gene: TRBJ2-3
D gene: TRBD2
V gene: TRBV30

CDR3 DNA: TGTGCCAGCAGTCCGGACAGGGTAGTGAGGGAGACCCAGTTCTTC
CDR3 protein: CASSPDRVVRETQFF
clone size: .
CDR3 length: 15
J gene: TRBJ2-1
D gene: TRBD1
V gene: TRBV28

CDR3 DNA: TGTGCCAGCAGTAAAGGGGGGCGGGCGAGCGGGAGGTTCTTC
CDR3 protein: CASSKGGRASGRFF
clone size: .
CDR3 length: 14
J gene: TRBJ2-1
D gene: TRBD2
V gene: TRBV2

CDR3 DNA: TGTGCCAGCAGTTCCAACTCCGGGGGAGACATTCAGTTCTTC
CDR3 protein: CASSSNSGGDIQFF
clone size: .
CDR3 length: 14
J gene: TRBJ2-1
D gene: .
V gene: TRBV7-2

CDR3 DNA: TGTGCCGGCAGTGATTCCCGCACCTACAACGAGCAGTACTTC
CDR3 protein: CAGSDSRTYNEQYF
clone size: .
CDR3 length: 14
J gene: TRBJ2-7
D gene: .
V gene: TRBV25-1

CDR3 DNA: TGTGCCAGCAGTTCAGACCCGGGACTAGCTGGCTTGGAGCAGTACTTC
CDR3 protein: CASSSDPGLAGLEQYF
clone size: many
CDR3 length: 16
J gene: TRBJ2-7
D gene: TRBD2
V gene: TRBV12-3/TRBV12-4

CDR3 DNA: TGTGCCAGCTCACTGAGCGGGAGTTTTGAGACCCAGTACTTC
CDR3 protein: CASSLSGSFETQYF
clone size: many
CDR3 length: 14
J gene: TRBJ2-5
D gene: TRBD2
V gene: TRBV18

CDR3 DNA: TGTGCCAGCAGCCCCGGACAGGGTCTGCCCTCTGGGGCCAACGTCCTGACTTTC
CDR3 protein: CASSPGQGLPSGANVLTF
clone size: .
CDR3 length: 18
J gene: TRBJ2-6
D gene: TRBD1
V gene: TRBV7-9

CDR3 DNA: TGCAGTGCTAGAGAGGGGCGCGGGGGTCTGACAGATACGCAGTATTTT
CDR3 protein: CSAREGRGGLTDTQYF
clone size: few
CDR3 length: 16
J gene: TRBJ2-3
D gene: TRBD2
V gene: TRBV20-1

CDR3 DNA: TGTGCCAGCGACAGTTCCAGCTCCTATAATTCACCCCTCCACTTT
CDR3 protein: CASDSSSSYNSPLHF
clone size: many
CDR3 length: 15
J gene: TRBJ1-6
D gene: .
V gene: TRBV6-1

CDR3 DNA: TGTGCCACCAGTGACCCCCGGTACCAAGAGACCCAGTACTTC
CDR3 protein: CATSDPRYQETQYF
clone size: few
CDR3 length: 14
J gene: TRBJ2-5
D gene: .
V gene: TRBV24-1

CDR3 DNA: TGCAGTGCTAAGGCTAGCGGGAGGCCACCAAACAATGAGCAGTTCTTC
CDR3 protein: CSAKASGRPPNNEQFF
clone size: few
CDR3 length: 16
J gene: TRBJ2-1
D gene: TRBD2
V gene: TRBV20-1

CDR3 DNA: TGTGCCAGCAGTTACTTGGACAGGAGAGTTGCCTACGAGCAGTACTTC
CDR3 protein: CASSYLDRRVAYEQYF
clone size: few
CDR3 length: 16
J gene: TRBJ2-7
D gene: TRBD1
V gene: TRBV6-5

CDR3 DNA: TGCAGCGGATCCGGGGTCAATAATGAAAAACTGTTTTTT
CDR3 protein: CSGSGVNNEKLFF
clone size: many
CDR3 length: 13
J gene: TRBJ1-4
D gene: .
V gene: TRBV29-1

CDR3 DNA: TGTGCCAGCAGTAGTTCGAACAGGGGGCTGCAAGAGACCCAGTACTTC
CDR3 protein: CASSSSNRGLQETQYF
clone size: .
CDR3 length: 16
J gene: TRBJ2-5
D gene: TRBD1
V gene: TRBV12-3/TRBV12-4

CDR3 DNA: TGTGCCAGCGGTACGGGGATGGTCCAAGAGACCCAGTACTTC
CDR3 protein: CASGTGMVQETQYF
clone size: .
CDR3 length: 14
J gene: TRBJ2-5
D gene: .
V gene: TRBV28

CDR3 DNA: TGTGCCAGCAGCTTTAGTAGCGGGAGTGATAATGAGCAGTTCTTC
CDR3 protein: CASSFSSGSDNEQFF
clone size: few
CDR3 length: 15
J gene: TRBJ2-1
D gene: TRBD2
V gene: TRBV9

CDR3 DNA: TGTGCCAGCAGTGAAGACAGGGGTGGTCAGGATACGCAGTATTTT
CDR3 protein: CASSEDRGGQDTQYF
clone size: few
CDR3 length: 15
J gene: TRBJ2-3
D gene: TRBD1
V gene: TRBV2

CDR3 DNA: TGTGCCAGCAGTTTAGGAGGGGGCGGATGGGCTTTCTTT
CDR3 protein: CASSLGGGGWAFF
clone size: few
CDR3 length: 13
J gene: TRBJ1-1
D gene: TRBD1
V gene: TRBV12-3/TRBV12-4

CDR3 DNA: TGCAGTGCCCCGGACAGGAGCTCTGGAAACACCATATATTTT
CDR3 protein: CSAPDRSSGNTIYF
clone size: few
CDR3 length: 14
J gene: TRBJ1-3
D gene: TRBD1
V gene: TRBV20-1

CDR3 DNA: TGTGCCTGGAGTGCTGGGACAGGGGTCTTTCAGCCCCAGCATTTT
CDR3 protein: CAWSAGTGVFQPQHF
clone size: .
CDR3 length: 15
J gene: TRBJ1-5
D gene: TRBD1
V gene: TRBV30

CDR3 DNA: TGTGCCAGCAGGCCCCAGGGGCAGATGAGTCAGCCCCAGCATTTT
CDR3 protein: CASRPQGQMSQPQHF
clone size: many
CDR3 length: 15
J gene: TRBJ1-5
D gene: .
V gene: TRBV27

CDR3 DNA: TGTGCCAGCAGCATTAGCGGAGTCATCAATGAGCAGTTCTTC
CDR3 protein: CASSISGVINEQFF
clone size: .
CDR3 length: 14
J gene: TRBJ2-1
D gene: .
V gene: TRBV14

CDR3 DNA: TGTGCCTGGAGCCCTTTAGCGGGAGGAGAGACCCAGTACTTC
CDR3 protein: CAWSPLAGGETQYF
clone size: .
CDR3 length: 14
J gene: TRBJ2-5
D gene: TRBD2
V gene: TRBV30

CDR3 DNA: TGTGCCAGCAGTTACTGGGGACAGGGGGGCACCTATGAGCAGTACTTC
CDR3 protein: CASSYWGQGGTYEQYF
clone size: .
CDR3 length: 16
J gene: TRBJ2-5
D gene: TRBD1
V gene: TRBV6-6